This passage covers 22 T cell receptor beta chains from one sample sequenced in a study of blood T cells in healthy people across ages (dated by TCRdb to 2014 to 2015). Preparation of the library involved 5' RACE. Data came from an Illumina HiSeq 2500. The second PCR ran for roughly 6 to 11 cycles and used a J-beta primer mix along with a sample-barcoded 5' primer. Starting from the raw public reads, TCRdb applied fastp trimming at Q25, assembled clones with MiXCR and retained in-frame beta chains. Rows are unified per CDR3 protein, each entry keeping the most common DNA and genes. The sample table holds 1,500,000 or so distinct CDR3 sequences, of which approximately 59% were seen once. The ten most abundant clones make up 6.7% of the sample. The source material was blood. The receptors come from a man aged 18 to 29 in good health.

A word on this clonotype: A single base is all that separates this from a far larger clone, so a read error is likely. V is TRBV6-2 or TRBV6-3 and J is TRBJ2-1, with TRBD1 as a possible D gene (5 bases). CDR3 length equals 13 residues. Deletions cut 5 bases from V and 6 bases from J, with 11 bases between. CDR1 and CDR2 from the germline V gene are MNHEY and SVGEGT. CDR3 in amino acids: CASSPDSCNEQFF. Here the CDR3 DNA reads TGTGCCAGCAGTCCCGACAGTTGCAATGAGCAGTTCTTC.

The CDR3 region has the DNA TGTGCCGGGGGACGGATTACCTACGAGCAGTACTTC. Translation: CAGGRITYEQYF. The chain combines TRBV7-9 with TRBJ2-7, with D perhaps assigned TRBD1 or TRBD2 (5 bases each). The ends were cut back, 11 bases at V and 2 bases at J, with 13 bases in the middle. The CDR3 sequence is 12 residues long. Per the germline V gene, CDR1 is SEHNR and CDR2 is FQNEAQ (reference sequence). The entire variable domain, with the rest obtained from reference TRBV7-9 and TRBJ2-7, is as follows: DTGVSQNPRHKITKRGQNVTFRCDPISEHNRLYWYRQTLGQGPEFLTYFQNEAQLEKSRLLSDRFSAERPKGSFSTLEIQRTEQGDSAMYLCAGGRITYEQYFGPGTRLTVT.

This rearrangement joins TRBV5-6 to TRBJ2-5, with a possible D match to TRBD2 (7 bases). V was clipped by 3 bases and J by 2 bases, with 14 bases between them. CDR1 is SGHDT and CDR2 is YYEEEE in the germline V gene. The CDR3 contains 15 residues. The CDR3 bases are TGTGCCAGCAGCTCGGGGGGCACCCTACAAGAGACCCAGTACTTC. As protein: CASSSGGTLQETQYF.

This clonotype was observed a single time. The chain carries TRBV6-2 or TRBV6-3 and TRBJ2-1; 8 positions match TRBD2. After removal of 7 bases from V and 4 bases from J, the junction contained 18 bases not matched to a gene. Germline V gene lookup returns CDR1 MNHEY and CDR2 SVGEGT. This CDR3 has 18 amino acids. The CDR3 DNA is TGTGCCAGCACAACAGGGCGAGGGGCTAGCGGGCATTACAATGAGCAGTTCTTC. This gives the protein CASTTGRGASGHYNEQFF.

The CDR3 region is CASAWTGIEKLFF. DNA of the CDR3: TGTGCCAGCGCGTGGACAGGGATCGAAAAACTGTTTTTT. The chain couples TRBV24-1 to TRBJ1-4; TRBD1 matches 8 bases. The junction had 9 bases not matched to a gene; V was cut back by 11 bases and J by 8 bases. The CDR3 is 13 residues long. Germline CDR1 and CDR2: KGHDR and SFDVKD.

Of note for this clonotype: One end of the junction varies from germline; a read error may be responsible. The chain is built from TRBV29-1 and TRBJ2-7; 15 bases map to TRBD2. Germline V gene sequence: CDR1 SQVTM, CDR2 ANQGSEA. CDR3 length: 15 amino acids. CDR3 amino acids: CSAGGLAGGSYGQYF. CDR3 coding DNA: TGCAGCGCTGGGGGACTAGCGGGAGGTTCCTACGGGCAGTACTTC.

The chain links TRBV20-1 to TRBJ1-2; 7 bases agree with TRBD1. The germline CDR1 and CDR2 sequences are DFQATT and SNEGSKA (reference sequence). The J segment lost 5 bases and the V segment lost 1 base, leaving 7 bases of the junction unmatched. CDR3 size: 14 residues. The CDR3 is CSARGMDRPYGYTF. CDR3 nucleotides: TGCAGTGCTAGAGGGATGGACAGGCCATATGGCTACACCTTC.

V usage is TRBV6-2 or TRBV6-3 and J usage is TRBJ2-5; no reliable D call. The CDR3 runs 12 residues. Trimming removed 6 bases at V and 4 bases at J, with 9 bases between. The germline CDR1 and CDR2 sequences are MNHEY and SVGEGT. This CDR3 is CASSLQRETQYF. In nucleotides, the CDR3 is TGTGCCAGCAGCCTACAGCGAGAGACCCAGTACTTC.

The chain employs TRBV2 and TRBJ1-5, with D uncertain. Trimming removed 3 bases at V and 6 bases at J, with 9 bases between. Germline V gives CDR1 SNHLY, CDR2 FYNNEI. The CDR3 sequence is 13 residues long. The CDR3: CASSDEDAQPQHF. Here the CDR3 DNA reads TGTGCCAGCAGTGACGAGGATGCTCAGCCCCAGCATTTT.

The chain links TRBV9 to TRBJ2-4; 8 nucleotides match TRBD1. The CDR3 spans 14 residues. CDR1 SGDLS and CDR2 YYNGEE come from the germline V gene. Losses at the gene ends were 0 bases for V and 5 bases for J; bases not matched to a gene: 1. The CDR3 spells CASSVADRENIQYF. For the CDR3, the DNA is TGTGCCAGCAGCGTAGCGGACAGGGAAAACATTCAGTACTTC.

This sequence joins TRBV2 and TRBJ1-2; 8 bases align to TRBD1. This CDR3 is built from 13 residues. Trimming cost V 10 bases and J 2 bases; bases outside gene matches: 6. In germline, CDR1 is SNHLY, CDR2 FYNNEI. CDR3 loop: CAIQTGENYGYTF. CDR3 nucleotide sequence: TGTGCCATCCAGACAGGGGAGAACTATGGCTACACCTTC.

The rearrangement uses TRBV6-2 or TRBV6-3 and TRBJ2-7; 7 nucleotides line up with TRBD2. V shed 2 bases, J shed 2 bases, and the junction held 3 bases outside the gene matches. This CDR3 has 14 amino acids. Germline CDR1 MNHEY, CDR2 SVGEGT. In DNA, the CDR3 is TGTGCCAGCAGTTACAGGGAGGGCGCCTACGAGCAGTACTTC. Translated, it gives CASSYREGAYEQYF.

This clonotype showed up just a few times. The CDR3 sequence is CASSETPTYEQYF. CDR3 in DNA: TGCGCCAGCAGCGAGACACCAACCTACGAGCAGTACTTC. The chain couples TRBV5-1 to TRBJ2-7; D is uncertain. Germline-derived CDR1 and CDR2 are SGHRS and YFSETQ. Between the trimmed V and J ends, which lost 4 bases and 2 bases, there was a span of 10 bases. The CDR3 runs 13 residues.

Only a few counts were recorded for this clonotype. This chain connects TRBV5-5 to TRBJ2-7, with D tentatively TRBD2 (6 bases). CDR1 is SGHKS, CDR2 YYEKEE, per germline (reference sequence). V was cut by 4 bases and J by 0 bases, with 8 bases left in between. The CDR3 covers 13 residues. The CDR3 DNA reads TGTGCCAGCAGCGGGGAGGACTCCTACGAGCAGTACTTC. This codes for CASSGEDSYEQYF.

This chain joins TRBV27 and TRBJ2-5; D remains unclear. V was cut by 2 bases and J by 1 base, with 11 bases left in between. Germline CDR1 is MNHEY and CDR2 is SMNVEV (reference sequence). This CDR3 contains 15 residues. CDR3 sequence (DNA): TGTGCCAGCAGTTTAATTGGGGTACTCCAAGAGACCCAGTACTTC. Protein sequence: CASSLIGVLQETQYF.

The CDR3 sequence is CASSESFETQYF. CDR3 nucleotide sequence: TGCGCCAGCAGTGAGTCATTTGAGACCCAGTACTTC. The rearrangement joins TRBV10-2 to TRBJ1-2, with D unresolved. The DNA end is more similar to TRBJ2-5, so the J call may be wrong. The CDR3 spans 12 residues. Germline V gene lookup returns CDR1 WSHSY and CDR2 SAAADI.

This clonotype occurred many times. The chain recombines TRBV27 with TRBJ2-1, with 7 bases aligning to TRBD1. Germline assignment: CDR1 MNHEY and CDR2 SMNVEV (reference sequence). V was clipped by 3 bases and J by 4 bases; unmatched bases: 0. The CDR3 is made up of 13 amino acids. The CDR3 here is CASSLTGYNEQFF. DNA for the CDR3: TGTGCCAGCAGTTTGACAGGGTACAATGAGCAGTTCTTC.

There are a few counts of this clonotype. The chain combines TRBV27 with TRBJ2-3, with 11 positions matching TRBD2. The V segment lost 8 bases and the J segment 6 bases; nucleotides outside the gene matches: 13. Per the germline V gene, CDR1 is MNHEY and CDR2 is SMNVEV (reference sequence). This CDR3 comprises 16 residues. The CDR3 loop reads CASGNLAGGAVDTQYF. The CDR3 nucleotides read TGTGCCAGCGGGAATCTAGCGGGAGGTGCCGTGGATACGCAGTATTTT.

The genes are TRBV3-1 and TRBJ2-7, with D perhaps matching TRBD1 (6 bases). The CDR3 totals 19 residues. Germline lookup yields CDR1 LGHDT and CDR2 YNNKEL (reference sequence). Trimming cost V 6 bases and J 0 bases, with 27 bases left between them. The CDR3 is CASRQSSNRDTRISYEQYF. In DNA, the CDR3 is TGTGCCAGCAGACAAAGTTCCAACCGGGACACGAGAATCTCCTACGAGCAGTACTTC.

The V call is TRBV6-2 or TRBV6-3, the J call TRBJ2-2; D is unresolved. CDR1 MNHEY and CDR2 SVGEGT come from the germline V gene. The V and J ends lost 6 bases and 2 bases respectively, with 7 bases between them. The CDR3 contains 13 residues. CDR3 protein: CASRLTNTGELFF. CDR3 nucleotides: TGTGCCAGCAGACTAACAAACACCGGGGAGCTGTTTTTT.

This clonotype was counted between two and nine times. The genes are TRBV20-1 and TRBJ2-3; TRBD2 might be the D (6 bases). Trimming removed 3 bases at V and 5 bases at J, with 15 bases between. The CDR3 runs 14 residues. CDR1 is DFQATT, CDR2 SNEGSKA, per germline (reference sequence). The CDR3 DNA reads TGCAGTGCTAGCTCGGACGGGAGAGGAGATACGCAGTATTTT. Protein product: CSASSDGRGDTQYF.

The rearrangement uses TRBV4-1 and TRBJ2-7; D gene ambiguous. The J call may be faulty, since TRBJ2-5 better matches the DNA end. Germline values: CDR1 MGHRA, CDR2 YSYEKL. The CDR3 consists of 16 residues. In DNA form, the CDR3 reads TGCGCCAGCAGTTTGAATCTGTCGGGCAAAGAAGAGACCCAGTACTTC. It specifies CASSLNLSGKEETQYF.